The source of this T cell receptor (beta chain) is a study of blood T cells in healthy people across ages. Looking at the study overall: Researchers report that template switching captured about one barcoded beta molecule per two T cells.

The germline V gene has CDR1 KGHDR and CDR2 SFDVKD. The CDR3 totals 13 residues. Trimming took 7 bases from V and 4 from J, leaving 13 bases between them. The individuals who served as donors were healthy Caucasians living in Russia, aged roughly 6 to 90. The second PCR ran roughly 7 to 12 cycles with a sample-barcoded 5' primer and J-beta primers. TCRdb reprocessed the 5' RACE reads with MiXCR, giving one entry per CDR3 protein. The profile shows roughly 860,000 distinct CDR3 sequences, 60% to 80% of them singletons. Findings of the study overall: Age showed a roughly linear inverse relationship with TCR beta diversity per million T cells. Estimates drawn from one million T cells were deemed to understate diversity.

A remark on this clonotype: As yet, its antigen is unknown.

What was sequenced was blood. The sequence was collected from a man younger than 40 in good health. V usage is TRBV24-1 and J usage is TRBJ2-7; TRBD1 or TRBD2 may be the D gene (5 bases each). The CDR3 sequence is CATSPGLGYEQYF. CDR3 in DNA: TGTGCCACCAGCCCGGGGCTTGGGTACGAGCAGTACTTC.